A selection of T cell receptor beta chains follows, all from one sample in a study of blood T cell repertoires in COVID-19. Only in-frame clones appear in the TCRdb table, and some are missing; sequencing was by immunoSEQ multiplex PCR. The table records fewer than 45,000 clones, more than 75% of them present only once. The sequencing sample was made of peripheral blood. The source of these receptors is an elderly man with active COVID-19. Both conserved end residues are part of each CDR3. A D gene is named only where the DNA matches it firmly. Where a row states a size, it is once, few, many or the class of an expanded clone; other rows omit it.

cdr3_nt	cdr3_aa	v_call	clone_size	d_call	j_call
TGTGCCAGCAGTTTACCGGTCCGGGTCCAAGAGACCCAGTACTTC	CASSLPVRVQETQYF	TRBV28	-	-	TRBJ2-5
TGTGCCAGCAGTCGCGCCTCCTACGAGCAGTACTTC	CASSRASYEQYF	TRBV12-3/TRBV12-4	-	-	TRBJ2-7
TGTGCCAGTAGTCTTACCAGGACAGGGTTACACACCGGGGAGCTGTTTTTT	CASSLTRTGLHTGELFF	TRBV19	-	TRBD1	TRBJ2-2
TGTGCCAGCAGCCTAGCGGGAGTAATGGAGACCCAGTACTTC	CASSLAGVMETQYF	TRBV7-2	-	TRBD2	TRBJ2-5
TGCGCCAGCAGCTTGGGCCAGAATAACTATGGCTACACCTTC	CASSLGQNNYGYTF	TRBV5-1	-	-	TRBJ1-2
TGTGCCAGCAGTTACTCACCGGGACAGAAGGGCTACACCTTC	CASSYSPGQKGYTF	TRBV6-5	-	TRBD1	TRBJ1-2
TGTGCCAGCAGCTTAGCCCCCTACTCAACTAATGAAAAACTGTTTTTT	CASSLAPYSTNEKLFF	TRBV11-2	-	-	TRBJ1-4
TGTGCCAGCAGCCCCGGGACATTCTACGAGCAGTACTTC	CASSPGTFYEQYF	TRBV7-2	-	-	TRBJ2-7
TGTGCCAGCAGTTTAGGGACAGGGGTTTCTGGAAACACCATATATTTT	CASSLGTGVSGNTIYF	TRBV28	-	TRBD1	TRBJ1-3
TGCAGCGTTCGGGGTTACACCGGGGAGCTGTTTTTT	CSVRGYTGELFF	TRBV29-1	few	-	TRBJ2-2
TGTGCCTCCCGATACTCCCCCCAGGACTACGAGCAGTACTTC	CASRYSPQDYEQYF	TRBV2	-	-	TRBJ2-7
TGTGCCACCAGTGACAGGGGCCGCTACGAGCAGTACTTC	CATSDRGRYEQYF	TRBV24-1	-	-	TRBJ2-7
TGTGCCACCAGTGACTCCGGGACAGGCGGATATCAGCCCCAGCATTTT	CATSDSGTGGYQPQHF	TRBV24-1	-	TRBD1	TRBJ1-5
TGTGCCAGCAGTTTATCCCCGGGACAGGGTGGGTACAATGAGCAGTTCTTC	CASSLSPGQGGYNEQFF	TRBV27	-	TRBD1	TRBJ2-1